These 17 T cell receptor beta chains share one sample of origin, sequenced in a study of T cell repertoires and leukemia-associated antigens (dated by TCRdb to between 2018 and 2021). No antigen is known for these receptors. The protocol used for the library was 5' RACE. The listed sequencing device is Illumina MiSeq. Clones were called with MiXCR by TCRdb after fastp trimmed the public reads at Q25, and only in-frame beta chains were retained. Each entry is one CDR3 protein sequence, shown with its most common DNA and genes. This sample holds roughly 12,000 distinct CDR3 sequences; 35% to 50% were observed only once. In total, the top ten clones hold 25% to 35% of the sample. Source material: CD3+ T cells sorted from blood and cultured. The origin of the receptors is a female donor in good health.

This clonotype is deemed medium-sized. The V call is TRBV20-1, the J call TRBJ2-7; tentatively, D is TRBD1 or TRBD2 (5 bases each). Trimming stripped 5 bases from V and 0 bases from J, with 14 bases between. Germline loops: CDR1 DFQATT, CDR2 SNEGSKA (reference sequence). CDR3 length: 14 amino acids. CDR3 residues: CSAPPGRASYEQYF. In DNA form, the CDR3 reads TGCAGTGCTCCCCCAGGGCGGGCCTCCTACGAGCAGTACTTC.

The rearrangement uses TRBV3-1 and TRBJ2-7, with unresolved D. The CDR3 length is 15 residues. Germline V gene data show CDR1 as LGHDT and CDR2 as YNNKEL (reference sequence). Deletions cut 1 base from V and 2 bases from J, with 12 bases between. The chain's CDR3 is CASSQGIYNPYEQYF. The CDR3 DNA sequence: TGTGCCAGCAGCCAAGGAATCTATAACCCCTACGAGCAGTACTTC.

By proportion, this clonotype is medium-sized. This chain uses TRBV2 with TRBJ2-7, with 9 bases identical to TRBD2. The V gene's germline CDR1 is SNHLY and CDR2 FYNNEI. Germline trimming cut 7 bases from V and 4 bases from J; bases unmatched to any gene: 5. This CDR3 comprises 13 residues. This chain's CDR3 is CASTAGGGYEQYF. Here the CDR3 DNA reads TGTGCCAGCACAGCGGGAGGCGGATACGAGCAGTACTTC.

This clonotype was counted at least ten times. Compared with germline, one end of the junction differs, possibly owing to a read error. The chain joins TRBV6-6 to TRBJ2-3; TRBD2 aligns across 8 bases. This CDR3 comprises 15 residues. In germline, CDR1 is MNHNY, CDR2 SVGAGI (reference sequence). CDR3 sequence: CASTDGRAEVDAQYF. The CDR3 bases are TGTGCCAGCACCGACGGGAGGGCCGAGGTAGATGCGCAGTATTTT.

This clonotype was observed a handful of times. Written as DNA, the CDR3 is TGCAGTGCTAGAGAAGCCTACGAGCAGTACTTC. Its translation: CSAREAYEQYF. This chain uses TRBV20-1 with TRBJ2-7, with D unclear. V dropped 0 bases and J dropped 2 bases, with 2 bases sitting between them. CDR1 is DFQATT, CDR2 SNEGSKA, per germline (reference sequence). The CDR3 sequence is 11 residues long.

This clonotype has a count of ten or more. The chain combines TRBV15 with TRBJ2-5, with 8 bases lining up with TRBD1. CDR3 length: 16 amino acids. Germline values: CDR1 LNHNV, CDR2 YYDKDF (reference sequence). Trimming removed 0 bases from V and 5 bases from J; junction bases left unmatched: 8. The CDR3 sequence is CATSRDLTGGWETQYF. The CDR3 nucleotides read TGTGCCACCAGCAGAGATCTAACAGGGGGATGGGAGACCCAGTACTTC.

The genes are TRBV20-1 and TRBJ2-7, with TRBD1 identical over 9 bases. The CDR3 covers 14 residues. With 6 bases clipped from V and 2 bases from J, the junction kept 8 bases outside the gene matches. Germline V lookup: CDR1 DFQATT, CDR2 SNEGSKA (reference sequence). The DNA for the CDR3 is TGCAGTGCCACTCCCGGGACAGGGACCTACGAGCAGTACTTC. Its translation is CSATPGTGTYEQYF.

The chain links TRBV5-1 to TRBJ1-1; the D gene is possibly TRBD1 (5 bases). Germline-derived CDR1 and CDR2 are SGHRS and YFSETQ. The CDR3 runs to 13 residues. With 6 bases removed from V and 5 bases from J, the gap between germline ends came to 14 bases. CDR3 loop: CASTVRGGTEAFF. For the CDR3, the DNA is TGCGCCAGCACCGTTCGGGGCGGTACTGAAGCTTTCTTT.

In this sample, this clonotype turned up once. Sequence at one end of the junction differs from germline and may be a read error. This chain uses TRBV5-1 with TRBJ2-3, with D perhaps TRBD2 (6 bases). CDR1 and CDR2 from the germline V gene are SGHRS and YFSETQ. The CDR3 runs 14 residues. CDR3 sequence (DNA): TGCGCCAGCACCCTTGGGGGGTTTCCAGATACGCGGTATTTT. It translates to CASTLGGFPDTRYF.

This clonotype appeared many times. The CDR3 ends on some other residue instead of the conserved phenylalanine or tryptophan, so this is likely a read error. The J gene is TRBJ2-1, the V gene TRBV18, with D tentatively TRBD2 (6 bases). From germline, CDR1 is KGHSH and CDR2 LQKENI. V was pared by 3 bases and J by 5 bases, with 8 bases between. CDR3 length equals 13 residues. The CDR3 loop reads CASSPGLDNEQFL. CDR3 nucleotide sequence: TGTGCCAGCTCACCGGGACTCGACAATGAGCAGTTCCTC.

The chain joins TRBV5-1 to TRBJ2-1, with TRBD2 identical over 11 bases. The CDR3 has 16 amino acids. In germline, CDR1 is SGHRS, CDR2 YFSETQ. With 0 bases clipped from V and 8 bases from J, the junction kept 7 bases outside the gene matches. Here the CDR3 reads CASSLGASGRFDEQFF. The CDR3 DNA reads as TGCGCCAGCAGCTTGGGAGCTAGCGGGAGGTTCGATGAGCAGTTCTTC.

By sample fraction, this clonotype is medium-sized. The rearrangement uses TRBV12-3 or TRBV12-4 and TRBJ2-3, with D unclear. The CDR3 consists of 11 residues. V lost 5 bases to trimming and J lost 5 bases, with 5 bases between them. CDR3 DNA: TGTGCCAGCAGTACAAGAGATACGCAGTATTTT. This encodes CASSTRDTQYF.

The chain links TRBV7-8 to TRBJ2-5, with 15 bases aligning to TRBD2. Germline trimming cut 5 bases from V and 4 bases from J; bases unmatched to any gene: 5. The CDR3 is 16 residues long. Germline CDR1 and CDR2: SGHVS and FQNEAQ. CDR3 residues: CASSLGLAGGSETQYF. CDR3 coding DNA: TGTGCCAGCAGCCTGGGACTAGCGGGAGGATCAGAGACCCAGTACTTC. Using reference TRBV7-8 and TRBJ2-5 for the parts outside the CDR3, the full variable domain is GAGVSQSPRYKVAKRGQDVALRCDPISGHVSLFWYQQALGQGPEFLTYFQNEAQLDKSGLPSDRFFAERPEGSVSTLKIQRTQQEDSAVYLCASSLGLAGGSETQYFGPGTRLLVL.

This clonotype was counted a few times. This chain connects TRBV20-1 to TRBJ2-1; D perhaps matches TRBD2 (5 bases). Germline CDR1 is DFQATT and CDR2 is SNEGSKA (reference sequence). V was trimmed by 8 bases and J by 0 bases, leaving 14 bases between them. The CDR3 totals 14 residues. CDR3: CSTLTGSSYNEQFF. In DNA, the CDR3 is TGCAGTACACTGACGGGGAGCTCCTACAATGAGCAGTTCTTC.

CDR3 coding DNA: TGTGCCTGGTCTACCGTTGCAGGGAAAGATGAGCAGTTCTTC. Translation gives CAWSTVAGKDEQFF. V is TRBV30 and J is TRBJ2-1; a possible D gene is TRBD1 (5 bases). This CDR3 comprises 14 residues. CDR1 is GTSNPN and CDR2 is SVGIG in the germline V gene (reference sequence). The ends were cut back, 5 bases at V and 8 bases at J, with 19 bases in the middle. Filled out from reference TRBV30 and TRBJ2-1, the complete variable domain reads SQTIHQWPATLVQPVGSPLSLECTVEGTSNPNLYWYRQAAGRGLQLLFYSVGIGQISSEVPQNLSASRPQDRQFILSSKKLLLSDSGFYLCAWSTVAGKDEQFFGPGTRLTVL.

J is TRBJ2-7 and V is TRBV5-1; D unclear. V lost 5 bases, J lost 0 bases, and 3 bases lay in between. CDR1 is SGHRS, CDR2 YFSETQ, per germline. This CDR3 is built from 11 residues. The DNA of the CDR3 is TGCGCCAGCAGGGACTCCTACGAGCAGTACTTC. Translating it yields CASRDSYEQYF.

This clonotype was observed a few times. The rearrangement uses TRBV5-1 and TRBJ2-7; a possible D gene is TRBD2 (6 bases). The CDR3 is made up of 14 amino acids. Germline CDR1 is SGHRS and CDR2 is YFSETQ. V lost 6 bases and J 0 bases, leaving 13 bases between the germline ends. DNA of the CDR3: TGCGCCAGCACGTCCGGGACTCCCTCCTACGAGCAGTACTTC. Amino acid sequence: CASTSGTPSYEQYF.